One sample yielded the 32 T cell receptor beta chains listed below, sequenced in a study of memory CD4+ T cells and cytomegalovirus serostatus. TCRdb keeps only in-frame clones here, not all; method: immunoSEQ multiplex PCR. The data contain 54,000 or so clones, 80% to 90% of them seen just once; the ten biggest clones take up approximately 1.1%. Single viable CD3+CD4+CD8-CD45RO+ cells were sorted as the memory CD4+ T cells. The sequenced sample was memory CD4+ T cells from blood. The source of these receptors is an adult in good health and CMV-seronegative.

A few counts support this clone. The chain is built from TRBV29-1 and TRBJ2-1; 11 bases line up with TRBD2. This CDR3 has 15 residues. J lost 8 bases, V lost 3 bases, and 9 bases had no gene match. Germline assignment: CDR1 SQVTM and CDR2 ANQGSEA. The CDR3 bases are TGCAGCGTTGACCAACTAGCGGGAGTCAAGGATGAGCAGTTCTTC. Translation gives CSVDQLAGVKDEQFF.

This clone was found a few times. The V and J genes are TRBV29-1 and TRBJ2-7; D is possibly TRBD1 (5 bases). The CDR3 sequence is 13 residues long. The germline V gene encodes CDR1 SQVTM and CDR2 ANQGSEA. Trimming cost V 6 bases and J 1 base, with 13 bases left between them. CDR3: CSVRQSNSYEQYF. DNA for the CDR3: TGCAGCGTACGACAGTCAAATTCCTACGAGCAGTACTTC.

This clone was observed a single time. This chain joins TRBV6-5 and TRBJ2-3; possibly TRBD1 for D (6 bases). V dropped 6 bases and J dropped 0 bases, with 13 bases sitting between them. The length of the CDR3 is 15 residues. The V gene's germline CDR1 is MNHEY and CDR2 SVGAGI. CDR3 nucleotides: TGTGCCAGCAGAAGAGGACAGTATAGCACAGATACGCAGTATTTT. Its protein product is CASRRGQYSTDTQYF.

This chain uses TRBV6-5 with TRBJ1-1; 7 bases fit TRBD1. Germline lookup yields CDR1 MNHEY and CDR2 SVGAGI. This CDR3 is built from 15 residues. V was pared by 5 bases and J by 5 bases, with 11 bases of the junction left unmatched. CDR3 sequence reads: CASSTPSTGKTEAFF. In DNA, the CDR3 is TGTGCCAGCAGTACCCCTTCGACAGGGAAAACTGAAGCTTTCTTT.

J is TRBJ1-5 and V is TRBV7-2, with a weak D call TRBD1 (5 bases). The V and J ends lost 0 bases and 4 bases respectively, with 10 bases between them. CDR3 length: 15 amino acids. Per the germline V gene, CDR1 is SGHTA and CDR2 is FQGNSA. DNA of the CDR3: TGTGCCAGCAGCTTAGCGCATGGGACGAATCAGCCCCAGCATTTT. Protein: CASSLAHGTNQPQHF.

This chain connects TRBV30 to TRBJ2-2; 8 positions agree with TRBD2. V dropped 5 bases and J dropped 8; count of bases not matched to a gene: 10. Germline V gene lookup returns CDR1 GTSNPN and CDR2 SVGIG (reference sequence). The CDR3 extends over 14 amino acids. For the CDR3, the DNA is TGTGCCTGGGCCCCCTGGAGCGGGGGAGGGGAGCTGTTTTTT. Encoded protein: CAWAPWSGGGELFF.

The chain uses TRBV5-1 and TRBJ1-6, with unresolved D. V was shortened by 0 bases and J by 14 bases, with 12 bases between the two germline ends. Germline loops: CDR1 SGHRS, CDR2 YFSETQ. The CDR3 runs to 13 residues. This chain's CDR3 is CASSLDQDRTLHF. In DNA, the CDR3 is TGCGCCAGCAGCTTGGACCAGGATAGAACCCTCCACTTT.

The CDR3 sequence: CASSFGLADNQPQHF. In nucleotides, the CDR3 is TGTGCCAGCAGCTTTGGACTTGCTGACAATCAGCCCCAGCATTTT. The chain combines TRBV5-6 with TRBJ1-5; D remains ambiguous. The V and J ends lost 2 bases and 3 bases respectively, with 12 bases between them. The CDR3 runs 15 residues. Per the germline V gene, CDR1 is SGHDT and CDR2 is YYEEEE.

Regarding this clone: The sample contains more than one DNA sequence encoding this CDR3. The rearrangement links TRBV6-5 to TRBJ2-3; D gene ambiguous. Trimming took off 5 bases at V and 1 base at J, with 4 bases between the two ends. The CDR3 loop spans 12 amino acids. CDR1 and CDR2 (germline): MNHEY, SVGAGI. The CDR3 DNA reads TGTGCCAGCAGTCAGGGCACAGATACGCAGTATTTT. Translating gives CASSQGTDTQYF.

This chain's CDR3 is CASSRSDRSYEQYF. The CDR3 DNA sequence: TGTGCCAGCAGCCGCTCTGACAGGTCCTACGAGCAGTACTTC. This chain links TRBV11-2 with TRBJ2-7, with D perhaps matching TRBD1 (6 bases). Germline values: CDR1 SGHAT, CDR2 FQNNGV. V was pared by 5 bases and J by 1 base, with 12 bases between. CDR3 length equals 14 residues.

The V call is TRBV13, the J call TRBJ2-5, with TRBD2 as a possible D gene (5 bases). V was shortened by 6 bases and J by 1 base, with 15 bases between the two germline ends. Germline CDR1 is PRHDT and CDR2 is FYEKMQ (reference sequence). The length of the CDR3 is 15 residues. CDR3 amino acids: CASSRSGFSQETQYF. The CDR3 DNA follows: TGTGCCAGCAGTCGGAGCGGTTTCAGCCAAGAGACCCAGTACTTC. Filled out from reference TRBV13 and TRBJ2-5, the complete variable domain reads AAGVIQSPRHLIKEKRETATLKCYPIPRHDTVYWYQQGPGQDPQFLISFYEKMQSDKGSIPDRFSAQQFSDYHSELNMSSLELGDSALYFCASSRSGFSQETQYFGPGTRLLVL.

The rearrangement uses TRBV6-1 and TRBJ2-1, with 7 bases that match TRBD2. The germline V gene has CDR1 MNHNS and CDR2 SASEGT. Trimming removed 4 bases from V and 12 bases from J; junction bases left unmatched: 6. This CDR3 spans 12 amino acids. CDR3 in amino acids: CASSASREGQFF. CDR3 bases: TGTGCCAGCAGTGCCAGCAGGGAGGGGCAGTTCTTC.

The chain uses TRBV7-9 and TRBJ1-5; 8 bases fit TRBD1. Germline V gene lookup returns CDR1 SEHNR and CDR2 FQNEAQ (reference sequence). CDR3 length equals 15 residues. V shed 5 bases, J shed 4 bases, and the junction held 7 bases outside the gene matches. CDR3 sequence (DNA): TGTGCCAGCAGCCCTACAGGGGGTAAGAATCAGCCCCAGCATTTT. Translation: CASSPTGGKNQPQHF.

V usage is TRBV6-5 and J usage is TRBJ2-7; TRBD2 matches at 12 bases. Trimming at V came to 6 bases and at J to 4 bases, leaving 4 bases not matched to a gene. This CDR3 comprises 14 residues. Germline CDR1 reads MNHEY; CDR2 reads SVGAGI. The CDR3 DNA follows: TGTGCCAGCAGGGCGACTAGCGGGAGATACGAGCAGTACTTC. Protein product: CASRATSGRYEQYF.

V and J are TRBV27 and TRBJ1-2; 7 bases align to TRBD1. CDR3 length: 14 amino acids. V shed 6 bases, J shed 1 base, and the junction held 5 bases outside the gene matches. Germline V gene sequence: CDR1 MNHEY, CDR2 SMNVEV (reference sequence). CDR3 loop: CASRTRDSNYGYTF. The DNA of the CDR3 is TGTGCCAGCAGAACCCGGGACAGTAACTATGGCTACACCTTC.

V and J are TRBV6-5 and TRBJ2-7, with 8 positions matching TRBD2. V lost 8 bases to trimming and J lost 1 base; unmatched junction nucleotides: 7. This CDR3 is built from 14 residues. The germline CDR1 and CDR2 sequences are MNHEY and SVGAGI. The CDR3 DNA sequence: TGTGCCAGCCAGCGGGAGTATAGTTCCTACGAGCAGTACTTC. It encodes CASQREYSSYEQYF.

The chain is built from TRBV11-3 and TRBJ2-2; unclear D gene. The germline V gene has CDR1 SGHNT and CDR2 YENEEA. The CDR3 contains 16 residues. V gave up 0 bases and J gave up 1 base, with 9 bases separating them. The CDR3 bases are TGTGCCAGCAGCTTAGATGGAGTGGGGAACACCGGGGAGCTGTTTTTT. Protein product: CASSLDGVGNTGELFF.

The chain recombines TRBV7-8 with TRBJ1-4; a weak D match, TRBD1 (6 bases). The V gene's germline CDR1 is SGHVS and CDR2 FQNEAQ. With 0 bases removed from V and 8 bases from J, the gap between germline ends came to 16 bases. This CDR3 is 16 amino acids long. The CDR3 region is CASSLADSLAGEKLFF. CDR3 coding DNA: TGTGCCAGCAGCTTAGCGGACAGCCTCGCCGGAGAAAAACTGTTTTTT.

The rearrangement joins TRBV25-1 to TRBJ1-1, with a possible D match to TRBD1 (6 bases). CDR3 length equals 15 residues. Germline CDR1 and CDR2: MGHDK and SYGVNS. Between the trimmed V and J ends, which lost 3 bases and 1 base, there was a span of 12 bases. In nucleotides, the CDR3 is TGTGCCAGCAGTGAGGTAGGGGGATGGAACACTGAAGCTTTCTTT. The encoded protein is CASSEVGGWNTEAFF.

This chain connects TRBV4-1 to TRBJ1-3, with unresolved D. Germline CDR1 MGHRA, CDR2 YSYEKL. The germline V and J ends were trimmed by 2 bases and 0 bases, with 8 bases remaining between them. The CDR3 extends over 15 amino acids. This CDR3 is CASSQYTSSGNTIYF. The CDR3, as DNA: TGCGCCAGCAGCCAATACACCAGCTCTGGAAACACCATATATTTT.

CDR3 in amino acids: CASSLTEIANEKLFF. The CDR3 DNA follows: TGTGCCAGCTCACTAACGGAAATCGCTAATGAAAAACTGTTTTTT. The V gene is TRBV18, the J gene TRBJ1-4; D ambiguous. CDR1 is KGHSH and CDR2 is LQKENI in the germline V gene. V dropped 4 bases and J dropped 3 bases, with 12 bases sitting between them. The CDR3 consists of 15 residues.

The gene calls are TRBV30 and TRBJ2-7, with 9 bases aligning to TRBD2. The CDR3 consists of 12 residues. V shed 4 bases, J shed 2 bases, and the junction held 0 bases outside the gene matches. The V gene's germline CDR1 is GTSNPN and CDR2 SVGIG (reference sequence). The CDR3 DNA sequence: TGTGCCTGGACTAGCGGGACCTACGAGCAGTACTTC. This translates into CAWTSGTYEQYF.

This chain uses TRBV19 with TRBJ1-5; 9 bases align to TRBD1. The CDR3 runs to 16 residues. Germline-derived CDR1 and CDR2 are LNHDA and SQIVND (reference sequence). Trimming at V came to 6 bases and at J to 7 bases, leaving 13 bases not matched to a gene. The CDR3 DNA is TGTGCCAGTAGGCCCCCGGCGGGGACAGGGAGACAGCCCCAGCATTTT. The encoded protein is CASRPPAGTGRQPQHF. The full variable domain, rest sourced from reference TRBV19 and TRBJ1-5, is DGGITQSPKYLFRKEGQNVTLSCEQNLNHDAMYWYRQDPGQGLRLIYYSQIVNDFQKGDIAEGYSVSREKKESFPLTVTSAQKNPTAFYLCASRPPAGTGRQPQHFGDGTRLSIL.

The gene calls are TRBV9 and TRBJ2-3; 7 bases fit TRBD2. CDR3 length: 15 residues. V gave up 3 bases and J gave up 3 bases; unmatched junction bases: 7. CDR1 is SGDLS and CDR2 is YYNGEE in the germline V gene. CDR3 sequence (DNA): TGTGCCAGCAGCGAGATAGCGGGCAGGACAGATACGCAGTATTTT. This gives the protein CASSEIAGRTDTQYF.

This clone was observed a handful of times. As DNA, the CDR3 is TGTGCCTGGAGTGTACCGGCAGGGAGAAATCAGCCCCAGCATTTT. Protein: CAWSVPAGRNQPQHF. The genes are TRBV30 and TRBJ1-5, with D maybe TRBD1 (5 bases). The ends were cut back, 0 bases at V and 4 bases at J, with 13 bases in the middle. The CDR3 covers 15 residues. The germline V gene has CDR1 GTSNPN and CDR2 SVGIG (reference sequence).

This chain joins TRBV5-1 and TRBJ1-1, with 7 bases matching TRBD1. CDR3 length: 17 residues. Germline loops: CDR1 SGHRS, CDR2 YFSETQ. V shed 1 base, J shed 0 bases, and the junction held 9 bases outside the gene matches. The CDR3 sequence is CASSLTVQTGLNTEAFF. The CDR3 DNA follows: TGCGCCAGCAGCTTGACCGTCCAGACAGGGTTGAACACTGAAGCTTTCTTT.

The chain has TRBV5-8 and TRBJ2-3, with 8 positions matching TRBD1. CDR1 SGHTS and CDR2 YDEGEE come from the germline V gene. V shed 2 bases, J shed 5 bases, and the junction held 4 bases outside the gene matches. The CDR3 is 14 residues long. The CDR3 sequence is CASSFRTGLDTQYF. Here the CDR3 DNA reads TGTGCCAGCAGCTTCCGGACAGGGTTAGATACGCAGTATTTT.

The DNA of the CDR3 is TGTGCCAGCAGCTTAGTTCAGGGACGCAATCAGCCCCAGCATTTT. Its translation is CASSLVQGRNQPQHF. The rearrangement joins TRBV7-2 to TRBJ1-5; D is possibly TRBD1 (5 bases). The CDR3 is made up of 15 amino acids. The germline V gene has CDR1 SGHTA and CDR2 FQGNSA. V gave up 1 base and J gave up 2 bases, with 9 bases separating them.

The J gene is TRBJ2-1, the V gene TRBV19; TRBD2 aligns across 8 bases. With 7 bases clipped from V and 10 bases from J, the junction kept 21 bases outside the gene matches. The CDR3 is made up of 17 amino acids. Germline CDR1 reads LNHDA; CDR2 reads SQIVND (reference sequence). In DNA form, the CDR3 reads TGTGCCAGTATGACCCCTCGGCCCGGGAGGGCCTTAGAGGAGCAGTTCTTC. This sequence encodes CASMTPRPGRALEEQFF. The complete variable domain, with remaining parts taken from reference TRBV19 and TRBJ2-1, reads DGGITQSPKYLFRKEGQNVTLSCEQNLNHDAMYWYRQDPGQGLRLIYYSQIVNDFQKGDIAEGYSVSREKKESFPLTVTSAQKNPTAFYLCASMTPRPGRALEEQFFGPGTRLTVL.

This rearrangement joins TRBV9 to TRBJ2-7, with 7 bases that match TRBD1. Trimming at V came to 4 bases and at J to 5 bases, leaving 24 bases not matched to a gene. Germline-derived CDR1 and CDR2 are SGDLS and YYNGEE. CDR3 size: 19 residues. CDR3 protein: CASSPQFTLVGTAAHEQYF. Written as DNA, the CDR3 is TGTGCCAGCAGCCCTCAATTCACCTTGGTCGGGACAGCGGCTCACGAGCAGTACTTC.

The V gene is TRBV4-3, the J gene TRBJ1-1; no definite D call. This CDR3 has 12 residues. V dropped 4 bases and J dropped 7 bases, with 10 bases sitting between them. The germline CDR1 and CDR2 sequences are LGHNA and YSLEER. The DNA of the CDR3 is TGCGCCAGCAGCCCCTCCCATGGTGAAGCTTTCTTT. This encodes CASSPSHGEAFF.

The chain uses TRBV19 and TRBJ1-2; 10 nucleotides agree with TRBD1. This CDR3 contains 16 residues. Looked up from germline, CDR1 is LNHDA and CDR2 is SQIVND (reference sequence). The V gene end was trimmed by 7 bases and the J gene end by 1 base; junction bases not matched to a gene: 9. CDR3 region: CASMVIRDRGNYGYTF. The CDR3 DNA reads TGTGCCAGTATGGTCATTCGGGACAGGGGTAACTATGGCTACACCTTC.